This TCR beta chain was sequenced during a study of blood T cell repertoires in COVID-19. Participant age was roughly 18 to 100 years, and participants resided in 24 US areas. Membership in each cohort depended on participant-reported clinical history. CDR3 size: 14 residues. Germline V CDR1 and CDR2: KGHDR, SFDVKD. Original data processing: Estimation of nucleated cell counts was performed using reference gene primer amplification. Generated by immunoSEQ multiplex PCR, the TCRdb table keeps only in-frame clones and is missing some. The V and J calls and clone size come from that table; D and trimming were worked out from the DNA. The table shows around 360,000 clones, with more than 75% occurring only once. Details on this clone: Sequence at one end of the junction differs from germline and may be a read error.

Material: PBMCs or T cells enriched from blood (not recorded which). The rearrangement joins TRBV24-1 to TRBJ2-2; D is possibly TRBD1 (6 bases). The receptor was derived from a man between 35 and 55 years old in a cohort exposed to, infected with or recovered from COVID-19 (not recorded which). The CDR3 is CQGPINANTGELFF. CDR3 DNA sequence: TGCCAGGGGCCGATCAACGCGAACACCGGGGAGCTGTTTTTT.